Here is one TCR beta chain with its context. This specimen belongs to a study of blood T cell repertoires in COVID-19. The assay was immunoSEQ multiplex PCR, and TCRdb's table has in-frame clones only and misses some. The table shows approximately 75,000 clones, with roughly four fifths occurring only once. The ends lost 1 base at V and 1 base at J; junction bases unmatched: 5. Germline V gene lookup returns CDR1 SGHNT and CDR2 YENEEA. The CDR3 totals 18 residues. The chain links TRBV11-3 to TRBJ2-1, with 12 bases identical to TRBD2. The TCR originated in a human donor in a cohort sampled during active COVID-19. The sample taken for sequencing was peripheral blood. CDR3 nucleotides: TGTGCCAGCAGCTTAGGGCTAGCGGGGGGGGAATCCTACAATGAGCAGTTCTTC. Residues: CASSLGLAGGESYNEQFF.